This T cell receptor beta chain was identified in a study of T-cell memory formation after mild COVID-19 (dated by TCRdb to the early 2020s). Looking at the study overall: TCR sequence clusters from the two donors were found to be largely donor specific. In a couple of donors, T-cell clones that expanded and contracted after mild COVID-19 were followed by sequencing TCRalpha and TCRbeta repertoires longitudinally. Two young, previously healthy adult volunteers, one female and one male, were included in the cohort. General findings and caveats noted by the study authors: SARS-CoV-2 specificity of the second-wave clones peaking on day 37 was not confirmed. Only a couple of mild cases were covered by the study, and larger cohorts that include severe cases with pre-infection samples were considered necessary. The detection of some responding clones in pre-infection memory suggests that pre-existing cross-reactive memory T cells joined the SARS-CoV-2 response. Clones contracting from day 15 to 85 had balanced CD4/CD8 phenotypes, while a second wave expanding from day 15 to 37 was biased towards CD4+. Contracting CD4+ clones turned up mainly in the CM and EM memory subsets, whereas EMRA was where CD8+ clones were enriched.

For sequencing, an Illumina NovaSeq 6000 was employed. TCRalpha and TCRbeta cDNA libraries were built by 5'RACE with constant-segment primers, adding sample barcodes and unique molecular identifiers. RNA was extracted from every sample with Trizol reagent. Library amplification was performed in two PCR steps, and a second sample barcode and Illumina TruSeq adapters were introduced in the second step. Libraries were sequenced on an Illumina NovaSeq with 2 x 150 bp paired-end reads. Regarding the original processing steps: Reads were demultiplexed and collapsed into UMI-guided consensus sequences with migec v1.2.7. Using mixcr v2.1.11, the UMI consensuses were aligned to TRA and TRB V and J templates and assembled into clonotypes. Expanded or contracted clonotypes were those called significant by both edgeR and NoisET, with noise models trained on biological replicates. edgeR calls used a false discovery rate-adjusted p below 0.01 and a log2 fold-change threshold of 1. As an exploratory analysis of dynamics, PCA with hierarchical clustering was applied to max-normalized trajectories of the 1000 most abundant clonotypes. Each responding clone was given a CD4 or CD8 phenotype based on the CD4+ and CD8+ repertoires, which had been sequenced separately. The public reads were run again by TCRdb, first through fastp at Q25 and then through MiXCR, and only productive beta chains were kept. A single entry per CDR3 protein holds the most common genes and DNA from its merged rows. The V and J calls, along with clone size, are taken from TCRdb and not from the paper's own processing. This sample lists about 250,000 distinct CDR3 sequences; roughly 14% were detected once. 2.1% of the sample is held by the ten biggest clonotypes.

The germline V gene (reference sequence) supplies CDR1 GTSNPN and CDR2 SVGIG. Relative to germline, V is 5 bases shorter and J is 1 base shorter, with 11 bases between their ends. The CDR3 measures 13 amino acids from cysteine to phenylalanine. Only the CDR3 DNA is retained, 39 bases long and in frame from the first base. Concerning this clonotype itself: Its antigen is unknown. Base qualities are missing; no much larger clone stands one base away.

Ficoll-Paque density gradient centrifugation was the method used to isolate PBMCs. The clonotype was recovered from an adult woman who had mild COVID-19 (a few samples of this study predate the infection). The sample titles of this study are shuffled in the database, so cell type and time point are left out; the donor was told from shared clones. Here the chain combines TRBV30 and TRBJ1-2; matching of 6 bases hints at TRBD1 as the D gene. Material: PBMCs or a T cell subset sorted from them (not recorded which). The nucleotide sequence is given as TGTGCCTGGTTCAGGACAGATAACTATGGCTACACCTTC. Its product reads: CAWFRTDNYGYTF.